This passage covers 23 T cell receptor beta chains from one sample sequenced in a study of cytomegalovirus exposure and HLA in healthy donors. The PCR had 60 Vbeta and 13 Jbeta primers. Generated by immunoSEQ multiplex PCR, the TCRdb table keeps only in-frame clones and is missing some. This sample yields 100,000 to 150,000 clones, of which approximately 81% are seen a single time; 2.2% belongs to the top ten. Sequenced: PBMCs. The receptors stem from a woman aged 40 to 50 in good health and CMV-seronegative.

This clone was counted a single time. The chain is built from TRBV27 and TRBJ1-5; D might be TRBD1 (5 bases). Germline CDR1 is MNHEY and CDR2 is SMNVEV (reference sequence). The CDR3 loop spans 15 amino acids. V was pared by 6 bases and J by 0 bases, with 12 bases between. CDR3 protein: CASRRGGYSNQPQHF. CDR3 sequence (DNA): TGTGCCAGCAGGCGGGGGGGGTATAGCAATCAGCCCCAGCATTTT.

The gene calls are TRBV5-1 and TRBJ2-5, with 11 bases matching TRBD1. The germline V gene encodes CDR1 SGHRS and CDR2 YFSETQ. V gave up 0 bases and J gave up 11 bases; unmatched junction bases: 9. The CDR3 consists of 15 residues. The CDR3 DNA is TGCGCCAGCAGCTTGGCCGGGACAGGGGGGATTGGGCAGTACTTC. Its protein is CASSLAGTGGIGQYF. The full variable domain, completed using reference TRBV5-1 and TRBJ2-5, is KAGVTQTPRYLIKTRGQQVTLSCSPISGHRSVSWYQQTPGQGLQFLFEYFSETQRNKGNFPGRFSGRQFSNSRSEMNVSTLELGDSALYLCASSLAGTGGIGQYFGPGTRLLVL.

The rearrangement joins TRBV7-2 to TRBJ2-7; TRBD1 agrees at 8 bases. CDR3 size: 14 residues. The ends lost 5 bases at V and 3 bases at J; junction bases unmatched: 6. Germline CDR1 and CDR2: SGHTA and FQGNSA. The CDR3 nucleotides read TGTGCCAGCAGCAAATCCGGGACAGGCTACGAGCAGTACTTC. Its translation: CASSKSGTGYEQYF. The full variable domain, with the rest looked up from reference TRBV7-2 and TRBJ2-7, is GAGVSQSPSNKVTEKGKDVELRCDPISGHTALYWYRQSLGQGLEFLIYFQGNSAPDKSGLPSDRFSAERTGGSVSTLTIQRTQQEDSAVYLCASSKSGTGYEQYFGPGTRLTVT.

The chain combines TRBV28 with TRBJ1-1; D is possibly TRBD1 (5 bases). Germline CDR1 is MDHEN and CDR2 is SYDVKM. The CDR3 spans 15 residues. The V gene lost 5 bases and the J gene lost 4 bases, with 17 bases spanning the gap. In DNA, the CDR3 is TGTGCCAGCAGTATTGGACATAAGCGTGGCACTGAAGCTTTCTTT. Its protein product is CASSIGHKRGTEAFF.

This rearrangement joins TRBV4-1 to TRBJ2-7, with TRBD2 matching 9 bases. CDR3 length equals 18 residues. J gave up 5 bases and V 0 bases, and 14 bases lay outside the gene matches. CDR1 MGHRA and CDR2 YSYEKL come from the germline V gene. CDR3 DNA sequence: TGCGCCAGCAGCCAAGATAGGCCCGCGGGGGGGGACCTTGACGAGCAGTACTTC. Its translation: CASSQDRPAGGDLDEQYF.

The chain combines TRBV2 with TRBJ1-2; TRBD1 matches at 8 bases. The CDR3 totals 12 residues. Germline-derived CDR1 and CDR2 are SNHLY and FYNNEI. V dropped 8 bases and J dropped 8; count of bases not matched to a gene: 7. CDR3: CASSTGVGGYTF. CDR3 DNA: TGTGCCAGCTCGACAGGGGTTGGCGGCTACACCTTC.

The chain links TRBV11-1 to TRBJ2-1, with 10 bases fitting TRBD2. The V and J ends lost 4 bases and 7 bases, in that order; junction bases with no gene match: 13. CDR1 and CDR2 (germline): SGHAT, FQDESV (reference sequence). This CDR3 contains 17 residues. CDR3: CASSSPSLAGVNNEQFF. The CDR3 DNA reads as TGTGCCAGCAGCTCCCCAAGTCTAGCGGGGGTTAATAATGAGCAGTTCTTC.

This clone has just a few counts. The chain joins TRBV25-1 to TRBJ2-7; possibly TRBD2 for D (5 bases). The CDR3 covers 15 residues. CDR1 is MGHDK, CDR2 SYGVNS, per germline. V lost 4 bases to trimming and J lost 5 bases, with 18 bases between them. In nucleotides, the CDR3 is TGTGCCAGCAGTGCACCCACTACGGCGAGGGACGAGCAGTACTTC. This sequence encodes CASSAPTTARDEQYF.

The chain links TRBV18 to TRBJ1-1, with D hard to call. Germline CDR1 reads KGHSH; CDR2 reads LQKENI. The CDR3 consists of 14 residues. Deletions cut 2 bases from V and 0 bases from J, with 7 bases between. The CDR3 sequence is CASSPTRLNTEAFF. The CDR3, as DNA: TGTGCCAGCTCACCAACCAGATTGAACACTGAAGCTTTCTTT.

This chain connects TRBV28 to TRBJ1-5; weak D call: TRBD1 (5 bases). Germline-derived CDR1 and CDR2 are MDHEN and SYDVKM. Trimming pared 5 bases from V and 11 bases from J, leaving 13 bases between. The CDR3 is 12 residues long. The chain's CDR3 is CASSPRQNAQHF. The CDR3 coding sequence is TGTGCCAGCAGTCCGAGACAGAATGCCCAGCATTTT. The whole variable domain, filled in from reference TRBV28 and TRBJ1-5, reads DVKVTQSSRYLVKRTGEKVFLECVQDMDHENMFWYRQDPGLGLRLIYFSYDVKMKEKGDIPEGYSVSREKKERFSLILESASTNQTSMYLCASSPRQNAQHFGDGTRLSIL.

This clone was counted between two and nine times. CDR3 DNA: TGTGCCAGCAGCTTAGGTGGAGTTGGCACGAACACTGAAGCTTTCTTT. Translated, it gives CASSLGGVGTNTEAFF. This sequence joins TRBV7-9 and TRBJ1-1, with D unclear. The V end was cut by 1 base, the J end by 1 base, with 13 bases between. Germline values: CDR1 SEHNR, CDR2 FQNEAQ (reference sequence). The CDR3 is 16 amino acids.

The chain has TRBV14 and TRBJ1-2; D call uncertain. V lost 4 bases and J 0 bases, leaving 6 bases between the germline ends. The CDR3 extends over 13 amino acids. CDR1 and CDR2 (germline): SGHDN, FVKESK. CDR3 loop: CASSPGTNYGYTF. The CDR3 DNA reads TGTGCCAGCAGCCCGGGAACTAACTATGGCTACACCTTC.

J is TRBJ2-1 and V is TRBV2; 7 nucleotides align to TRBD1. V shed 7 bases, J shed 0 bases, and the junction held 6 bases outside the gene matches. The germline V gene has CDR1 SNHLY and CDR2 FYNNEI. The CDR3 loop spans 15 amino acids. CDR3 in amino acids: CASTEDRRSYNEQFF. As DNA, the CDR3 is TGTGCCAGCACCGAGGACAGGCGCTCCTACAATGAGCAGTTCTTC.

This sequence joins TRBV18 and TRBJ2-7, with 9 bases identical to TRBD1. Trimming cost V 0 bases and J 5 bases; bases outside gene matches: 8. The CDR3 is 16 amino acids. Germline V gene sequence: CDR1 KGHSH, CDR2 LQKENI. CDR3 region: CASSPPVRTGVDEQYF. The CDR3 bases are TGTGCCAGCTCACCACCGGTTCGGACAGGGGTTGACGAGCAGTACTTC.

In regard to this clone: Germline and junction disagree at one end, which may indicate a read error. The CDR3 protein is CSSSLGGPLHF. Written as DNA, the CDR3 is TGTTCCAGCAGCTTAGGAGGGCCCCTGCATTTT. The chain uses TRBV7-9 and TRBJ1-5; D call uncertain. The germline gives CDR1 SEHNR, CDR2 FQNEAQ (reference sequence). This CDR3 is 11 amino acids long.

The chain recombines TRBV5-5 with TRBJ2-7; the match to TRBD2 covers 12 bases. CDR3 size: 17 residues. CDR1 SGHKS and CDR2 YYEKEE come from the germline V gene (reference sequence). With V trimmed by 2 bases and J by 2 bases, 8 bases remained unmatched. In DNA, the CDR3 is TGTGCCAGCAGCTTTGGACTAGCGGGACGGGGGCCCTACGAGCAGTACTTC. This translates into CASSFGLAGRGPYEQYF.

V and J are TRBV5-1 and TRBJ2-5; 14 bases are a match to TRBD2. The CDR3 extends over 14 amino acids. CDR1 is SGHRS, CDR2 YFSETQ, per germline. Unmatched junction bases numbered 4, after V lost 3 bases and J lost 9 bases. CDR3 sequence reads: CASSSGLAGEAQYF. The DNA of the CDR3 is TGCGCCAGCAGCTCGGGACTAGCGGGGGAGGCCCAGTACTTC.

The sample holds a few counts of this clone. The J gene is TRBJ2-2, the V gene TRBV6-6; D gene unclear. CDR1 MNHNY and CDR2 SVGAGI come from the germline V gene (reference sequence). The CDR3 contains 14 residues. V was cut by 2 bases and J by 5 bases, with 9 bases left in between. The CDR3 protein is CASSYSSDTGELFF. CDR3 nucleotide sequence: TGTGCCAGCAGTTACAGTAGTGATACCGGGGAGCTGTTTTTT.

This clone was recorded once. CDR3 sequence (DNA): TGTGCCAGCAGTTTATTTGCGGGAGGGCCGCAAGCCAAAAACATTCAGTACTTC. Its translation is CASSLFAGGPQAKNIQYF. The chain uses TRBV27 and TRBJ2-4; 9 bases line up with TRBD2. The CDR3 consists of 18 residues. Germline CDR1 reads MNHEY; CDR2 reads SMNVEV (reference sequence). V was pared by 1 base and J by 0 bases, with 7 bases of the junction left unmatched.

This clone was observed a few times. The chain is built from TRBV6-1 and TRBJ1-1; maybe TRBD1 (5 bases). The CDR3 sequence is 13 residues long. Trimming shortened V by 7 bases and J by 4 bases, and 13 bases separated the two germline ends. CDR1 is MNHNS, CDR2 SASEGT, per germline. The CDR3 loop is CASIQRQTTEAFF. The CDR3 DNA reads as TGTGCCAGCATACAGCGACAGACCACTGAAGCTTTCTTT.

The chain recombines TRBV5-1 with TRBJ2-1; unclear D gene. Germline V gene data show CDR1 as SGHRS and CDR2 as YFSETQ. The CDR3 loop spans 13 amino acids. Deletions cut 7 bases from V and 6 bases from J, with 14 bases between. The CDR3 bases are TGCGCCAGCGGGCCGCAGGTTCGCAATGAGCAGTTCTTC. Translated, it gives CASGPQVRNEQFF.

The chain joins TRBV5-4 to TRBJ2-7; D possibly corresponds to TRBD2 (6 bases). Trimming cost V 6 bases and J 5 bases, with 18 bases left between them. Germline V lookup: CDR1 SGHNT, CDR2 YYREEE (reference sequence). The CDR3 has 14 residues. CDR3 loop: CASMASATPNEQYF. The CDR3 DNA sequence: TGTGCCAGCATGGCTAGCGCCACCCCTAACGAGCAGTACTTC.

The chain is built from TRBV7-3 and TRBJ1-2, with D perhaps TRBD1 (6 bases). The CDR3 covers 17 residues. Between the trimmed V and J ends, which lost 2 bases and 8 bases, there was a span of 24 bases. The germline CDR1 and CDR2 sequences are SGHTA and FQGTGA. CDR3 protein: CASSLRGRGEGWSGYTF. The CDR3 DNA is TGTGCCAGCAGCTTACGGGGTAGGGGGGAGGGATGGAGCGGCTACACCTTC.